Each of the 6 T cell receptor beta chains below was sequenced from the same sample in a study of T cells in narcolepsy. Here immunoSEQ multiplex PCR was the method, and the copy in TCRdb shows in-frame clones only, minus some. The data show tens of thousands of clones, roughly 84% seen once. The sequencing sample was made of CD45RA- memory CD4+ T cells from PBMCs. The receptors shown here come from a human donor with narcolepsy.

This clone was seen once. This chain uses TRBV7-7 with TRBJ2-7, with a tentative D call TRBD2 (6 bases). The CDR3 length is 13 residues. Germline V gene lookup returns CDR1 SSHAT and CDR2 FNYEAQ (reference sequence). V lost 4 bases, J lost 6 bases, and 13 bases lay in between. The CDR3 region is CASSYGEATEQYF. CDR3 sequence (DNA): TGTGCCAGCAGCTACGGGGAGGCGACCGAGCAGTACTTC. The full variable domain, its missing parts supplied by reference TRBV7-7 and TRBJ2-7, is GAGVSQSPRYKVTKRGQDVTLRCDPISSHATLYWYQQALGQGPEFLTYFNYEAQPDKSGLPSDRFSAERPEGSISTLTIQRTEQRDSAMYRCASSYGEATEQYFGPGTRLTVT.

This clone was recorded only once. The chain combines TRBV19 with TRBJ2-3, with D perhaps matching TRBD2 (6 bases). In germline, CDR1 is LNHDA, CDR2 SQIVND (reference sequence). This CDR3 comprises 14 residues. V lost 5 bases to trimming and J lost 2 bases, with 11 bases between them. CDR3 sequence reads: CASSSAGYTDTQYF. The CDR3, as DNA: TGTGCCAGTAGTTCCGCGGGGTACACAGATACGCAGTATTTT.

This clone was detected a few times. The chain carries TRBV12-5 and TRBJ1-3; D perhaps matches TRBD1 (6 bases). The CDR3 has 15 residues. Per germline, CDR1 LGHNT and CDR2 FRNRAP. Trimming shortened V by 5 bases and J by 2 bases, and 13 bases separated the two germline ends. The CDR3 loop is CASGPDRLTGNTIYF. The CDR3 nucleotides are TGTGCTAGTGGTCCCGACAGGCTTACTGGAAACACCATATATTTT. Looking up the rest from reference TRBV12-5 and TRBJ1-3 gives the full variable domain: DARVTQTPRHKVTEMGQEVTMRCQPILGHNTVFWYRQTMMQGLELLAYFRNRAPLDDSGMPKDRFSAEMPDATLATLKIQPSEPRDSAVYFCASGPDRLTGNTIYFGEGSWLTVV.

CDR3 nucleotide sequence: TGTGCCAGCAGTTACGGTAGGGAGAATCAGCCCCAGCATTTT. Translating it yields CASSYGRENQPQHF. The V gene is TRBV6-6, the J gene TRBJ1-5; no firm D call. Germline loops: CDR1 MNHNY, CDR2 SVGAGI (reference sequence). Trimming cost V 2 bases and J 4 bases, with 9 bases left between them. There are 14 residues in the CDR3.

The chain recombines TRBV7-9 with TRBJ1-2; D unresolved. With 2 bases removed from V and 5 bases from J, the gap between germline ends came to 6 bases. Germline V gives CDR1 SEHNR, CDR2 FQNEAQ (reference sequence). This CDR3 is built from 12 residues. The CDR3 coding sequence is TGTGCCAGCAGCTTAAAAGGGTATGGCTACACCTTC. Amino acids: CASSLKGYGYTF.

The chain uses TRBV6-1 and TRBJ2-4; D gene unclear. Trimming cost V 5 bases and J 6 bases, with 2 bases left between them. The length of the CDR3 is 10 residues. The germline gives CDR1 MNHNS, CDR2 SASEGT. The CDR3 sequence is CASSLNIQYF. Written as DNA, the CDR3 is TGTGCCAGCAGTTTAAACATTCAGTACTTC.